The 6 T cell receptor delta chains below come from one sample, sequenced in a study of gamma-delta T cells after stem cell transplantation. TCRdb reapplied CATT to the RT-PCR reads. This sample has about 1,000 delta-chain clones, with 15% to 20% found just once. Sequencing input: gamma-delta T cells. These receptors all stem from a human donor. It is not recorded whose cells these are; they may come from a transplant donor.

This clone was counted only a few times. A far larger clone is one nucleotide away, so this likely arose from a read error. Other nucleotide sequences from this sample produce the same CDR3. J is TRDJ3 and V is TRDV2, with TRDD3 matching over 11 bases. Per germline, CDR1 GEAIGNYY and CDR2 EKD. The CDR3 sequence is 22 residues long. The V gene end was trimmed by 0 bases and the J gene end by 12 bases; junction bases not matched to a gene: 24. CDR3 in amino acids: CACDTVLLGDTEGEGVDRQMFF. Here the CDR3 DNA reads TGTGCCTGTGACACCGTCCTGCTGGGGGATACTGAGGGCGAGGGTGTGGACCGACAGATGTTTTTC.

By share, this clone counts as large (0.1 to 1%). The genes are TRDV2 and TRDJ1; 8 bases match TRDD3. This CDR3 region has 18 residues. CDR1 is GEAIGNYY and CDR2 is EKD in the germline V gene. The ends lost 3 bases at V and 0 bases at J; junction bases unmatched: 14. DNA for the CDR3: TGTGCCTGTGACCGACTGGGGGCCCCGACCGGAAACACCGATAAACTCATCTTT. Translating gives CACDRLGAPTGNTDKLIF.

In the case of this clone: The TCRdb record carries a much larger clone's protein, which differs from this DNA's translation at residue 17; a read error is the likely cause, and the protein listed here is the DNA translation. V and J are TRDV2 and TRDJ1; 13 bases map to TRDD3. Germline values: CDR1 GEAIGNYY, CDR2 EKD. The CDR3 extends over 20 amino acids. CDR3 in DNA: TGTGCCTGTGACAGCGTACTGGGGGATACGCTGATTCAACACACCGATCAACTCATCTTT. It is translated as CACDSVLGDTLIQHTDQLIF.

As regards this clone: TCRdb has a much larger clone's protein, which differs at residue 4 from the translation of this DNA, likely because of a read error; what is shown is the protein translated from the DNA. This sequence joins TRDV2 and TRDJ1, with 10 positions matching TRDD3. CDR3 length equals 19 residues. Germline-derived CDR1 and CDR2 are GEAIGNYY and EKD. V trimming: 5 bases; J trimming: 1 base; junction bases outside the gene matches: 18. DNA of the CDR3: TGTGCCTGTGGCGACATGTCTACTGGGGGATTGGCCCGCACCGATAAACTCATCTTT. Translated, it gives CACGDMSTGGLARTDKLIF.

A remark on this clone: This likely traces to a read error, being one base from a far larger clone. The sample contains more than one DNA sequence encoding this CDR3. The gene calls are TRDV2 and TRDJ1, with TRDD3 matching 7 bases. Trimming took 2 bases from V and 0 from J; bases not matched to a gene: 14. This CDR3 has 18 residues. Germline-derived CDR1 and CDR2 are GEAIGNYY and EKD. The CDR3 sequence is CACDRLSTGDLYTDKLIF. The CDR3 DNA reads TGTGCCTGTGACAGACTTAGTACTGGGGACCTATACACCGATAAACTCATCTTT.

This chain links TRDV2 with TRDJ1, with 11 bases fitting TRDD3. This CDR3 spans 21 amino acids. J lost 0 bases, V lost 3 bases, and 20 bases had no gene match. The germline V gene encodes CDR1 GEAIGNYY and CDR2 EKD. Here the CDR3 reads CACDLMSAGLGDTRYTDKLIF. The CDR3 DNA reads TGTGCCTGTGACTTGATGTCGGCGGGGCTGGGGGATACCCGGTACACCGATAAACTCATCTTT.